This T cell receptor beta chain was recorded in a study of shared clonotypes between healthy human individuals. Study results and caveats: Naive CD4 clonotypes overlapped across a handful of donors at about 5.3%. Larger estimated richness was generally seen in naive subsets than in memory subsets. Clonotype sharing among donors likely depends on sequencing depth.

Germline CDR1 is MNHEY and CDR2 is SMNVEV (reference sequence). This CDR3 comprises 16 residues. V dropped 0 bases and J dropped 3; count of bases not matched to a gene: 5. Profiling relied on immunoSEQ multiplex PCR, and the TCRdb table lists in-frame clones only, not all of them. The top ten hold under 0.15% of the sample, which has approximately 2.5 million clones, just over 90% seen once. Concerning this clone itself: Its antigen is undetermined.

The TCR sequence derives from a man aged 18 to 29 in good health. The rearrangement links TRBV27 to TRBJ1-3; 7 bases agree with TRBD1. The sequenced sample consisted of naive CD4+ T cells sorted from blood. Subset denoted: CD45RA+ positively selected. CDR3 sequence reads: CASSLSGGGFGNTIYF. The DNA of the CDR3 is TGTGCCAGCAGTTTATCGGGAGGGGGCTTTGGAAACACCATATATTTT.